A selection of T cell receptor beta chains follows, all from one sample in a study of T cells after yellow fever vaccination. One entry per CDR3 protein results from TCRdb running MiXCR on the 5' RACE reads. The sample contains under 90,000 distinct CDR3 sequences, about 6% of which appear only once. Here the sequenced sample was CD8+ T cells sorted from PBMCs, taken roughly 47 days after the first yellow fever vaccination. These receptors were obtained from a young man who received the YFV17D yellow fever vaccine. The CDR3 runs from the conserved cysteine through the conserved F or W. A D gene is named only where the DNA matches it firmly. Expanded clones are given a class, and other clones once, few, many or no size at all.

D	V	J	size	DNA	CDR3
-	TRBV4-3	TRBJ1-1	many	TGCGCCAGCAGCCATGGTACCGTCGATACGTGGGGGACTGAAGCTTTCTTT	CASSHGTVDTWGTEAFF
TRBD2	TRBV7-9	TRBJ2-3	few	TGTGCCAGCAGCCCGGGACTAGTGGCGGATACGCAGTATTTT	CASSPGLVADTQYF
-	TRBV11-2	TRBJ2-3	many	TGTGCCAGCAGCCCTGAAAGCTTCAGGACAGATACGCAGTATTTT	CASSPESFRTDTQYF
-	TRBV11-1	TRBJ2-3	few	TGTGCCAGCAGCTCCACCACTTTGGGGGGCGGAGGGATGACAGATACGCAGTATTTT	CASSSTTLGGGGMTDTQYF
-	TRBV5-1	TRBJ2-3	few	TGCGCCAGCAGCTTGGTACAGGGACGAACAGATACGCAGTATTTT	CASSLVQGRTDTQYF
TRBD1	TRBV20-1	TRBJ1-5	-	TGCAGTGCTTTAAGTGACAGGGGGCGGCAGCCCCAGCATTTT	CSALSDRGRQPQHF
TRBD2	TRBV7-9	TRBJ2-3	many	TGTGCCAGCACCTTGGCTCTAGCGGGGGGAGATACGCAGTATTTT	CASTLALAGGDTQYF
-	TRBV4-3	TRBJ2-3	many	TGCGCCAGCAGCCAAGATAGTGGGGTTGTGTCAGATACGCAGTATTTT	CASSQDSGVVSDTQYF
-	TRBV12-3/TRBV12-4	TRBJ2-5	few	TGTGCCAGCAATTGGGGGGGGGGCCTTCAAGAGACCCAGTACTTC	CASNWGGGLQETQYF
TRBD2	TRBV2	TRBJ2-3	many	TGTGCCAGCACTCGGTCTAGCGGGGGGCCCCGATTTGACACAGATACGCAGTATTTT	CASTRSSGGPRFDTDTQYF
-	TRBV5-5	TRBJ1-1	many	TGTGCCAGCAGCCACGAGACAAACACTGAAGCTTTCTTT	CASSHETNTEAFF
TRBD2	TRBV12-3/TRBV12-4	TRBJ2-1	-	TGTGCCAGCAGTGTAACTAGCGGGGGGCCCTACAATGAGCAGTTCTTC	CASSVTSGGPYNEQFF
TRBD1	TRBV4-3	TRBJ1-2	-	TGCGCCAGCAGCCTGACAGGGGGATCCCCTAGCGCCTTC	CASSLTGGSPSAF
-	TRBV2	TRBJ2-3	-	TGTGCCAGCAGTCCCCGGTTTATTGTGCAGTATTTT	CASSPRFIVQYF
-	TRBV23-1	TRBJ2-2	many	TGCGCCAGCAGTCGGGTCATGAACACCGGGGAGCTGTTTTTT	CASSRVMNTGELFF
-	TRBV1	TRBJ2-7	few	TGTGCCAGCAGCACCGGGTCCCTATTAACCTACGAGCAGTACTTC	CASSTGSLLTYEQYF
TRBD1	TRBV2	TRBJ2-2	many	TGTGCCAGCAGTGGGGGAACACAGGGGGTAGTCACCGGGGAGCTGTTTTTT	CASSGGTQGVVTGELFF
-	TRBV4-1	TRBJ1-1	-	TGCGCCAGCAGCCAGCTTCGGGTTAACGAAGCTTTCTTT	CASSQLRVNEAFF
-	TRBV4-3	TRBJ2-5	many	TGCGCCAGCAGCCTCCTCTACCGGGGGAGCACTACCGCAGAGACCCAGTACTTC	CASSLLYRGSTTAETQYF
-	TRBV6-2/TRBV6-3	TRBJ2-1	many	TGTGCCAGCACCGTGGACAGATCTGATGAGCAGTTCTTC	CASTVDRSDEQFF
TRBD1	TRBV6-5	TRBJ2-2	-	TGTGCCAGCAGTTTACAGGGGGATTTCCACGGGGAGCTGTTTTTT	CASSLQGDFHGELFF
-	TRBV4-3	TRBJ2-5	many	TGCGCCAGCAGCCAAGATCAGGGGGAGACCCAGTACTTC	CASSQDQGETQYF
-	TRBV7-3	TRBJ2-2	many	TGTGCCAGCAGCTTATATCCCGGGGAGCTGTTTTTT	CASSLYPGELFF
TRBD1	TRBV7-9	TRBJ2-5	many	TGTGCCAGCAGCACATGGGACAGGGCGTCGGAGACCCAGTACTTC	CASSTWDRASETQYF
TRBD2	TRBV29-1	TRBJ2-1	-	TGCAGCGTTGAAGGGGCGAGCGGGGGGGCGAATGAGCAGTTCTTC	CSVEGASGGANEQFF
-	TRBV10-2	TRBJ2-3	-	TGCGCCAGCAGGATGGGACTTTCGGGTGGAGCTACGCAGTATTTT	CASRMGLSGGATQYF
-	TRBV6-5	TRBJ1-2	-	TGTGCCAGCAGTTACTCGATGGGAGATGAACATGGCTACACCTTC	CASSYSMGDEHGYTF
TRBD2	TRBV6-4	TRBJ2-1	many	TGTGCCAGCAGTGATACTAGCGTTTCTGAGCAGTTCTTC	CASSDTSVSEQFF
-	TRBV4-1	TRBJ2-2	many	TGCGCCAGCAGCCTAAGAGGGTGGGCGAGGGCCGGGGAGCTGTTTTTT	CASSLRGWARAGELFF
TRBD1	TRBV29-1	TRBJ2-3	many	TGCAGCGGGCAGGGGGAGCCCACAGATACGCAGTATTTT	CSGQGEPTDTQYF
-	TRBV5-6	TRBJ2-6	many	TGTGCCAGCAGCTTGTTCAGCGGCTACTCTGGGGCCAACGTCCTGACTTTC	CASSLFSGYSGANVLTF
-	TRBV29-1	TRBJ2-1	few	TGCAGCGTTGAAGCCTGGACTCTGGGTGAGCAGTTCTTC	CSVEAWTLGEQFF